The 3 T cell receptor beta chains listed next were all sequenced from one sample in a study of cytomegalovirus exposure and HLA in healthy donors. The PCR employed 60 Vbeta primers together with 13 Jbeta primers. The assay was immunoSEQ multiplex PCR, and TCRdb's table has in-frame clones only and misses some. The table records roughly 100,000 clones, roughly 80% of them present only once. The sample taken for sequencing was PBMCs. These receptors originate from a woman in her thirties or forties in good health and CMV-seropositive.

The CDR3 loop is CASSSAFSPVDQETQYF. The CDR3 DNA follows: TGTGCCAGCAGCTCCGCCTTCAGTCCTGTGGACCAAGAGACCCAGTACTTC. J is TRBJ2-5 and V is TRBV7-9; no reliable D call. V lost 4 bases, J lost 0 bases, and 18 bases lay in between. There are 17 residues in the CDR3. The germline CDR1 and CDR2 sequences are SEHNR and FQNEAQ (reference sequence).

This clone occurred once. The chain is built from TRBV4-2 and TRBJ1-1; TRBD1 matches 7 bases. J was trimmed by 1 base and V by 0 bases; bases with no gene match: 5. The CDR3 is 16 amino acids. From germline, CDR1 is LGHNA and CDR2 YNFKEQ. CDR3 sequence reads: CASSQERGQSNTEAFF. The CDR3 nucleotides read TGTGCCAGCAGCCAAGAAAGGGGACAGTCGAACACTGAAGCTTTCTTT.

V and J are TRBV9 and TRBJ1-2; 7 bases match TRBD1. The J segment lost 0 bases and the V segment lost 2 bases, leaving 13 bases of the junction unmatched. This CDR3 has 18 amino acids. The germline V gene encodes CDR1 SGDLS and CDR2 YYNGEE. CDR3: CASSVGEGWDRANYGYTF. In DNA form, the CDR3 reads TGTGCCAGCAGCGTGGGAGAGGGTTGGGACAGAGCTAACTATGGCTACACCTTC.